This TCR beta chain was profiled in a study of PD-1 blockade in classical Hodgkin lymphoma. No patient escaped relapse after autologous stem cell transplantation, and brentuximab vedotin exposure varied. Comment on this clone: The target antigen is unknown.

Study-level findings and limits: Newly diagnosed patients and complete responders had comparable diversity at baseline. After ASCT, patients who started nivolumab under 1 year later were excluded.

This table comes from immunoSEQ multiplex PCR, and its TCRdb copy is limited to in-frame clones, with some not included. Counted here are over 70,000 clones, about 89% occurring once; the ten biggest clones make up about 20%. Trimming stripped 0 bases from V and 2 bases from J, with 11 bases between. CDR3 size: 15 residues. Germline V gene lookup returns CDR1 MNHEY and CDR2 SVGAGI. The sequences come from peripheral blood mononuclear cells (PBMCs), collected at baseline. This chain uses TRBV6-5 with TRBJ2-7; TRBD2 might be the D (7 bases). This clonotype originated in a human donor with classical Hodgkin lymphoma. The CDR3 DNA reads TGTGCCAGCAGTTACTCGAACGGGGGGCCCTACGAGCAGTACTTC. Residues: CASSYSNGGPYEQYF.